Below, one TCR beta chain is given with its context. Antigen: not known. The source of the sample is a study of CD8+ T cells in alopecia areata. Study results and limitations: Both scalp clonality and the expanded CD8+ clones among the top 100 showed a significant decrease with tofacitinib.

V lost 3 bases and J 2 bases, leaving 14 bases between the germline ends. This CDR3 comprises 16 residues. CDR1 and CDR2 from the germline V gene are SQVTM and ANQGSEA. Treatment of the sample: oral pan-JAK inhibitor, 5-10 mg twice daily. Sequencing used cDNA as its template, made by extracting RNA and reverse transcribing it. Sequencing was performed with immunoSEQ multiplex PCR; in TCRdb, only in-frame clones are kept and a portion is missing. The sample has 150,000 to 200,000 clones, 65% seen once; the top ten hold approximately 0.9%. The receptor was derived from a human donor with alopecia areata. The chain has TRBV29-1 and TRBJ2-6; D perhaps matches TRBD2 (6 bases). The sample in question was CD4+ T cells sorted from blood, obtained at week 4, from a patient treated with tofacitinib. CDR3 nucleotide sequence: TGCAGCGTTGACCCAGGGACTCATACTGGGGCCAACGTCCTGACTTTC. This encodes CSVDPGTHTGANVLTF.